This is a list of T cell receptor beta chains from one sample in a study of T cell responses to AZD1222 COVID-19 vaccine. Method: immunoSEQ multiplex PCR; TCRdb's copy keeps in-frame clones and lacks some. The sample contains 120,000 to 150,000 clones, 91% of which appear only once. The source was peripheral blood, collected on day 0 of AZD1222 vaccination. These receptors originate from an adult in good health. Both conserved end residues are part of each CDR3. A D gene is named only where the DNA matches it firmly. A row's size may be missing; if present it is once, few, many or a size class.

>.|TRBD1|TRBV7-2|TRBJ2-7
TGTGCCAGCAGCCCGGGACAGGGCACCTACGAGCAGTACTTC
CASSPGQGTYEQYF
>.|TRBD1|TRBV4-3|TRBJ1-4
TGCGCCAGCAGCCAAGGCATTCCGGGACAGGGAAATGAAAAACTGTTTTTT
CASSQGIPGQGNEKLFF
>.|.|TRBV29-1|TRBJ1-1
TGCAGCGTCCAGACAGGGAACACTGAAGCTTTCTTT
CSVQTGNTEAFF
>.|TRBD2|TRBV27|TRBJ2-2
TGTGCCAGCAGTCCACGACTAGCGGCGAACACCGGGGAGCTGTTTTTT
CASSPRLAANTGELFF
>.|.|TRBV15|TRBJ1-2
TGTGCCACCGGATTCAGGGGAGTTAACTATGGCTACACCTTC
CATGFRGVNYGYTF
>.|.|TRBV13|TRBJ1-1
TGTGCCAGCAGCTTAGGGGGAATGGTGAACACTGAAGCTTTCTTT
CASSLGGMVNTEAFF
>.|.|TRBV7-6|TRBJ1-6
TGTGCCAGCAGCTCACAGGCAGAGGGGTATAATTCACCCCTCCACTTT
CASSSQAEGYNSPLHF
>.|TRBD2|TRBV28|TRBJ2-7
TGTGCCAGCACCTTCGGACTAGCGGGCCTGTACGAGCAGTACTTC
CASTFGLAGLYEQYF
>.|.|TRBV10-2|TRBJ2-1
TGCGCCAGCACAGGAGGGGGCAGGGGCAATAGCTCCTACAATGAGCAGTTCTTC
CASTGGGRGNSSYNEQFF
>once|.|TRBV7-9|TRBJ1-4
TGTGCCAGCAGCTTAACGGGTGAAAAACTGTTTTTT
CASSLTGEKLFF
>.|.|TRBV15|TRBJ1-1
TGTGCCACCAGTACGGGAGGGACTGAAGCTTTCTTT
CATSTGGTEAFF
>.|.|TRBV5-1|TRBJ2-2
TGCGCCAGCAGTATAACAGGGTCTTCGAACACCGGGGAGCTGTTTTTT
CASSITGSSNTGELFF
>.|.|TRBV11-3|TRBJ2-7
TGTGCCAGCAGCTTGGACAACTACGAGCAGTACTTC
CASSLDNYEQYF
>.|.|TRBV2|TRBJ1-3
TGTGCCAGCAGGCAGGGTAGCTCTGGAAACACCATATATTTT
CASRQGSSGNTIYF
>.|.|TRBV6-5|TRBJ1-1
TGTGCCAGCAGTCCAGGAGAGGTGGCCGAAGCTTTCTTT
CASSPGEVAEAFF
>.|.|TRBV2|TRBJ2-1
TGTGCCAGCAGTGAGGGGTGGAATGAGCAGTTCTTC
CASSEGWNEQFF
>.|TRBD1|TRBV5-5|TRBJ1-2
TGTGCCAGCACCCACACAGACAGGGCAGACTATGGCTACACCTTC
CASTHTDRADYGYTF
>.|.|TRBV15|TRBJ2-2
TGTGCCACCAGCAGAGGTTCGGGGGTCACCGGGGAGCTGTTTTTT
CATSRGSGVTGELFF
>.|.|TRBV11-2|TRBJ2-7
TGTGCCAGCAGCTTAGGTACAGGCCTCTACGAGCAGTACTTC
CASSLGTGLYEQYF
>.|.|TRBV3-1/TRBV3-2|TRBJ2-2
TGTGCCAGCAGCCAAGGGGTTAGCGACACAACCGGGGAGCTGTTTTTT
CASSQGVSDTTGELFF
>.|.|TRBV9|TRBJ2-3
TGTGCCAGCTCACTAGAGGAAGATACGCAGTATTTT
CASSLEEDTQYF
>.|.|TRBV25-1|TRBJ1-4
TGTGCCAGCAGTGCCCGGGAGGGTGAAAAACTGTTTTTT
CASSAREGEKLFF
>.|.|TRBV20-1|TRBJ2-5
TGCAGTGCTAGTATCGGGGAGACCCAGTACTTC
CSASIGETQYF
>.|TRBD1|TRBV7-6|TRBJ1-4
TGTGCCAGCAGCTTGACAGGGGGCGCAACTAATGAAAAACTGTTTTTT
CASSLTGGATNEKLFF
>.|.|TRBV19|TRBJ1-2
TGTGCCAGTAGTACGTGGGGTGCTAACTATGGCTACACCTTC
CASSTWGANYGYTF
>.|.|TRBV5-6|TRBJ2-7
TGTGCCAGCAGCTTTCGGCAATCCTACGAGCAGTACTTC
CASSFRQSYEQYF
>once|TRBD1|TRBV10-3|TRBJ1-1
TGTGCCACGCAGGGACAGGGCCTCACTGAAGCTTTCTTT
CATQGQGLTEAFF
>.|.|TRBV27|TRBJ1-6
TGTGCCAGCAGTTTATCCCCAGGGGCCTATAATTCACCCCTCCACTTT
CASSLSPGAYNSPLHF
>.|.|TRBV7-3|TRBJ2-1
TGTGCCAGCAGCCAGATTAGCTCCTACAATGAGCAGTTCTTC
CASSQISSYNEQFF
>.|TRBD1|TRBV12-3/TRBV12-4|TRBJ2-7
TGTGCCAGCAGATCCGGACAGGGGGACGAGCAGTACTTC
CASRSGQGDEQYF
>.|TRBD1|TRBV6-5|TRBJ2-1
TGTGCCAGCAGTTTAGAGGGGGCCGGTTACAATGAGCAGTTCTTC
CASSLEGAGYNEQFF
>.|.|TRBV2|TRBJ1-4
TGTGCCAGCAGTCTAATCTTAGGGGGAAGCGGTGAAAAACTGTTTTTT
CASSLILGGSGEKLFF
>.|.|TRBV19|TRBJ2-1
TGTGCCAGTAGTCCAGAGCGGAGCTCCTACAATGAGCAGTTCTTC
CASSPERSSYNEQFF
>.|TRBD1|TRBV29-1|TRBJ2-2
TGCAGCGTCCGATTCCGGGACAGGGGCTCGAGTACCGGGGAGCTGTTTTTT
CSVRFRDRGSSTGELFF
>.|.|TRBV5-1|TRBJ2-7
TGCGCCAGCAGCTTGGGGGACGTAATAATGGAGCAGTACTTC
CASSLGDVIMEQYF
>.|TRBD2|TRBV7-7|TRBJ2-1
TGTGCTAGCAGCTTAGAGGCTAGCGGGTCCTACAATGAGCAGTTCTTC
CASSLEASGSYNEQFF
>.|TRBD1|TRBV27|TRBJ1-5
TGTGCCAGCAGTCCCGGACAGGGGGCAGGACAGCCCCAGCATTTT
CASSPGQGAGQPQHF
>.|.|TRBV5-6|TRBJ2-3
TGTGCCAGCAGCCCGGAGATAAAACAGGGTATGGTCGCAGATACGCAGTATTTT
CASSPEIKQGMVADTQYF
>.|.|TRBV27|TRBJ1-5
TGTGCCAGCAGTTTTAGCAGTGGCAATCAGCCCCAGCATTTT
CASSFSSGNQPQHF
>once|TRBD1|TRBV6-5|TRBJ2-7
TGTGCCAGCAGTTTTGGGACAGGGGATTCCTACGAGCAGTACTTC
CASSFGTGDSYEQYF
>.|.|TRBV19|TRBJ2-7
TGTGCCAGTAGTAACGACAGGGAGGGATACGAGCAGTACTTC
CASSNDREGYEQYF
>.|TRBD2|TRBV14|TRBJ2-3
TGTGCCAGCAGCCAAGAGAGCGGGGGGACTAGCACAGATACGCAGTATTTT
CASSQESGGTSTDTQYF
>.|.|TRBV6-5|TRBJ1-2
TGTGCCAGCAGCCAACAGGGAGGGCTATATGGCTACACCTTC
CASSQQGGLYGYTF
>.|TRBD1|TRBV6-4|TRBJ2-1
TGTGCCAGCAGTGACGACACAGGGGGTTTGGATGAGCAGTTCTTC
CASSDDTGGLDEQFF
>.|.|TRBV28|TRBJ1-2
TGTGCCAGCAGACCCACAGGCGGTACTGGCTACACCTTC
CASRPTGGTGYTF
>once|TRBD1|TRBV28|TRBJ1-2
TGTGCCAGCAGTCTGGGGACAGGGGAGGGGTATGGCTACACCTTC
CASSLGTGEGYGYTF
>.|TRBD1|TRBV15|TRBJ2-7
TGTGCCACCAGCAGAGAAGCAGGGGGCGGCCGCTACGAGCAGTACTTC
CATSREAGGGRYEQYF